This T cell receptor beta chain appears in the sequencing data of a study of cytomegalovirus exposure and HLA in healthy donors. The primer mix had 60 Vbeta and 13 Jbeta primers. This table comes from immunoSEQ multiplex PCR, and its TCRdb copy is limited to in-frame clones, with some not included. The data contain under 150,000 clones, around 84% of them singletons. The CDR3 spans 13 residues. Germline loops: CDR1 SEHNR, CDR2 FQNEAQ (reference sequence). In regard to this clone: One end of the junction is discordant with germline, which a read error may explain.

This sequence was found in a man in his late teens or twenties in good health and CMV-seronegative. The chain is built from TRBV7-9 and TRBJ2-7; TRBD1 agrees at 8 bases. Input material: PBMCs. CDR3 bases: TGTTCCAGCAGCGTAGACAGGGGATACGAGCAGTACTTC. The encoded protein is CSSSVDRGYEQYF.